This T cell receptor beta chain was recovered during a study of blood T cells in healthy people across ages. Findings and caveats of the study: Researchers judged that diversity estimates from one million T cells fell short of true values. CMV status of donors was unknown, possibly confounding expanded clonotype changes. Age brought a roughly linear fall in TCR beta diversity measured per million T cells.

Next came a second PCR, run for about 7 to 12 cycles, which used a sample-barcoded 5' primer along with a J-beta primer mix. TCRdb redid the calling of the 5' RACE reads with MiXCR, one entry per CDR3 protein. The data contain under 800,000 distinct CDR3 sequences, around 20% of them singletons. Germline-derived CDR1 and CDR2 are MDHEN and SYDVKM. The V and J ends lost 1 base and 0 bases respectively, with 16 bases between them. The CDR3 is made up of 17 amino acids. This clonotype was detected a few times. Its antigen is not identified. Whenever a sample was processed, at least 6 million PBMCs were isolated.

This chain links TRBV28 with TRBJ2-7; no reliable D call. The source is an older man in good health. Sequenced sample: blood. The CDR3 DNA is TGTGCCAGCAGTTTATTAGGGTTCCAGTTTAGCTCCTACGAGCAGTACTTC. Translation gives CASSLLGFQFSSYEQYF.